The next 6 T cell receptor beta chains were all read from a single sample in a study of beta chain features in type 1 diabetes. Expressed TCRB transcripts were sequenced because the isolated RNA had all been reverse transcribed beforehand. Profiled with immunoSEQ multiplex PCR; TCRdb holds only in-frame clones, not every one. The data contain some 300,000 clones, about 7.8% of them singletons. Sequencing input: central memory CD4+ T cells from blood. These TCRs come from a woman under 30 in good health.

This clone was recorded a few times. The rearrangement uses TRBV7-3 and TRBJ2-6, with 11 bases aligning to TRBD1. The V and J ends lost 5 bases and 7 bases, in that order; junction bases with no gene match: 10. CDR1 and CDR2 (germline): SGHTA, FQGTGA. The CDR3 runs to 17 residues. The CDR3 reads CASSPGQGGTVANVLTF. DNA of the CDR3: TGTGCCAGCAGCCCGGGACAGGGGGGCACCGTAGCCAACGTCCTGACTTTC.

This clone was observed a few times. The chain links TRBV28 to TRBJ1-2; TRBD1 aligns across 7 bases. The V segment lost 1 base and the J segment 4 bases; nucleotides outside the gene matches: 6. The CDR3 loop spans 15 amino acids. From germline, CDR1 is MDHEN and CDR2 SYDVKM. CDR3 sequence (DNA): TGTGCCAGCAGTTTATCGCACAGGGGTAGCTATGGCTACACCTTC. Amino acid sequence: CASSLSHRGSYGYTF.

This clone was observed a handful of times. The J gene is TRBJ2-3, the V gene TRBV2; TRBD2 is a possible D gene (6 bases). The germline V gene has CDR1 SNHLY and CDR2 FYNNEI. V was clipped by 4 bases and J by 4 bases, with 9 bases between them. The CDR3 runs 13 residues. This CDR3 is CASSVGGPDTQYF. For the CDR3, the DNA is TGTGCCAGCAGTGTGGGGGGACCAGATACGCAGTATTTT.

This clone was detected a few times. This sequence joins TRBV7-9 and TRBJ2-7; the D gene is possibly TRBD1 (8 bases). The germline V gene encodes CDR1 SEHNR and CDR2 FQNEAQ (reference sequence). Trimming took off 5 bases at V and 3 bases at J, with 20 bases between the two ends. This CDR3 spans 16 amino acids. CDR3 coding DNA: TGTGCCAGCAGCGCGATGACAGGGGAGGGGAGCTACGAGCAGTACGTC. Translation: CASSAMTGEGSYEQYV.

The gene calls are TRBV7-8 and TRBJ2-3, with 10 bases aligning to TRBD2. CDR1 and CDR2 (germline): SGHVS, FQNEAQ. The length of the CDR3 is 16 residues. With V trimmed by 5 bases and J by 0 bases, 5 bases remained unmatched. CDR3 in DNA: TGTGCCAGCAGCCTCGGACTAGCGGAGAGCACAGATACGCAGTATTTT. Translation: CASSLGLAESTDTQYF.

The rearrangement uses TRBV19 and TRBJ2-1, with a weak D call TRBD1 (5 bases). The ends were cut back, 5 bases at V and 6 bases at J, with 14 bases in the middle. Germline V gives CDR1 LNHDA, CDR2 SQIVND (reference sequence). CDR3 length equals 14 residues. The CDR3 is CASSPATGFNEQFF. The CDR3 DNA reads TGTGCCAGTAGTCCCGCCACAGGTTTCAATGAGCAGTTCTTC.